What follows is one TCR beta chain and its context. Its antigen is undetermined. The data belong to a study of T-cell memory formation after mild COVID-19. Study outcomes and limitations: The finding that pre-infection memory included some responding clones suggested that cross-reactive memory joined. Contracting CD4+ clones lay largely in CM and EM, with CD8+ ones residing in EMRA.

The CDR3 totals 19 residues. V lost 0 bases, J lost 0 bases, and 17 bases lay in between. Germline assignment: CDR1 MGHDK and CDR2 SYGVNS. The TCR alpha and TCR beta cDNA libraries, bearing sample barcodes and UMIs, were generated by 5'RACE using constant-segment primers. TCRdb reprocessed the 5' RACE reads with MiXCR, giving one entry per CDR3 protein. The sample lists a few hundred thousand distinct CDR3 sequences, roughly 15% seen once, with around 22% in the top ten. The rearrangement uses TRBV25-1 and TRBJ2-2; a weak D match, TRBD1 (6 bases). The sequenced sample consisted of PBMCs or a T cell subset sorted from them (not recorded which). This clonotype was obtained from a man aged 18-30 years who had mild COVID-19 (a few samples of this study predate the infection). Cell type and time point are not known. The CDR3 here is CASSEYRLKNRANTGELFF. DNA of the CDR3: TGTGCCAGCAGTGAATACCGACTTAAGAACAGGGCGAACACCGGGGAGCTGTTTTTT.